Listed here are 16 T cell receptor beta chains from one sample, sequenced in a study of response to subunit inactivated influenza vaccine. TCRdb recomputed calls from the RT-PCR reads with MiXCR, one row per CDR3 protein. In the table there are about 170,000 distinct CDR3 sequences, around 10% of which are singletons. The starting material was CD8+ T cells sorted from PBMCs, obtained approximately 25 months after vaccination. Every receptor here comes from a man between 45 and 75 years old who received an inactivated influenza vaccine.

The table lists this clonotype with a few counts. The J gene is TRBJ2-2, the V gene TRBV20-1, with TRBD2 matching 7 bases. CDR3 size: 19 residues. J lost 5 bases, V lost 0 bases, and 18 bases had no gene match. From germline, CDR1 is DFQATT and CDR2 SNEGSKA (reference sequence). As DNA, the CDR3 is TGCAGTGCTAGAGATCTGATTTCGGGCGGGGGTAGAAGGACCGGGGAGCTGTTTTTT. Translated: CSARDLISGGGRRTGELFF.

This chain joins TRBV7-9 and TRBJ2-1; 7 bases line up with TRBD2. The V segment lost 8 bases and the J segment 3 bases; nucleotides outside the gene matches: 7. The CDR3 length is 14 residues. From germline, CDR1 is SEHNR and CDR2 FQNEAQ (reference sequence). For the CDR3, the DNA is TGTGCCAGCCGTGACGGGAGGAACTACAATGAGCAGTTCTTC. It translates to CASRDGRNYNEQFF.

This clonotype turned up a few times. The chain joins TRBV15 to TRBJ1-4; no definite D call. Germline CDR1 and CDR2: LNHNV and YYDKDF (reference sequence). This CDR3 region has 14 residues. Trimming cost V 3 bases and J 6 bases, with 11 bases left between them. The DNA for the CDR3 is TGTGCCACCAGCAGCAGCTCTGGGCATGAAAAACTGTTTTTT. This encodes CATSSSSGHEKLFF.

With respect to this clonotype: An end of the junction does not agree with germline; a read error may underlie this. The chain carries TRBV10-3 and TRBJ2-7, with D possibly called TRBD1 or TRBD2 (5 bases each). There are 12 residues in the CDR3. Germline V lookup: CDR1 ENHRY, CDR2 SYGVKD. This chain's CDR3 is CDIGDDYYEQYF. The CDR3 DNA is TGTGACATCGGGGACGATTACTACGAGCAGTACTTC.

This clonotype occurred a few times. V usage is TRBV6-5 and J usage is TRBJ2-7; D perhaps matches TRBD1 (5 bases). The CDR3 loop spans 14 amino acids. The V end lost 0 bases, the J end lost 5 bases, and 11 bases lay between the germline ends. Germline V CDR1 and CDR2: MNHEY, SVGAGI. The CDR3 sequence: CASSYSGRVDEQYF. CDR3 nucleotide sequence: TGTGCCAGCAGTTACTCCGGCAGGGTGGACGAGCAGTACTTC.

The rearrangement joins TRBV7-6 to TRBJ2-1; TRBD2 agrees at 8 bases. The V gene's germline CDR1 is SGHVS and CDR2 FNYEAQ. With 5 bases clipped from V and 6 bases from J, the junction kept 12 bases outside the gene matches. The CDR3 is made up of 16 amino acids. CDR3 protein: CASSPLISGGLNEQFF. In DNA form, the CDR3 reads TGTGCCAGCAGCCCCCTAATAAGCGGGGGCCTCAATGAGCAGTTCTTC.

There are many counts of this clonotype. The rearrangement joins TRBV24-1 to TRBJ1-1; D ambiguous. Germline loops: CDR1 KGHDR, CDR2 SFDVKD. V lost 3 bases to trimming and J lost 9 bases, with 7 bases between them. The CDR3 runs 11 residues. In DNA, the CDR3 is TGTGCCACCAGTGATGGAGGGAAAGCTTTCTTT. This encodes CATSDGGKAFF.

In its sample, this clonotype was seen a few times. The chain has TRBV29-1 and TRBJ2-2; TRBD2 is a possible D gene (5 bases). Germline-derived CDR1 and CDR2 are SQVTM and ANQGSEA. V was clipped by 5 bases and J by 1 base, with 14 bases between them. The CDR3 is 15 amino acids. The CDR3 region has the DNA TGCAGCGTTACGCCGCCGGGGTTGAACACCGGGGAGCTGTTTTTT. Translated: CSVTPPGLNTGELFF.

The chain's CDR3 is CASSSGLYEQYF. Written as DNA, the CDR3 is TGTGCCAGCAGCTCGGGACTCTACGAGCAGTACTTC. The V gene is TRBV11-2, the J gene TRBJ2-7; a weak D match, TRBD2 (6 bases). Germline V gene sequence: CDR1 SGHAT, CDR2 FQNNGV. The V end was cut by 4 bases, the J end by 3 bases, with 7 bases between. The CDR3 length is 12 residues.

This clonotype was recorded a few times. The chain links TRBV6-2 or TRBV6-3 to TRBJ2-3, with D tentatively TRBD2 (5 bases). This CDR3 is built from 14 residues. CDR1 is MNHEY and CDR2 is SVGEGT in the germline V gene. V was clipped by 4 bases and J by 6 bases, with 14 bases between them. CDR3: CASSSLELGDTQYF. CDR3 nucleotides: TGTGCCAGCAGTTCACTCGAACTAGGGGATACGCAGTATTTT.

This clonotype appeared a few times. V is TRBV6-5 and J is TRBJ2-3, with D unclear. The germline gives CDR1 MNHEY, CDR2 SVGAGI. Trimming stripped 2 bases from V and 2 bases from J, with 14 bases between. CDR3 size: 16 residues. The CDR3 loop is CASSYEAVQATDTQYF. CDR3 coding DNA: TGTGCCAGCAGTTACGAGGCGGTGCAAGCCACAGATACGCAGTATTTT.

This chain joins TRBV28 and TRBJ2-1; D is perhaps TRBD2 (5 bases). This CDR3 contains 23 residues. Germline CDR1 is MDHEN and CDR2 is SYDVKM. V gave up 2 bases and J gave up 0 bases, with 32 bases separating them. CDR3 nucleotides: TGTGCCAGCAGTTTAACCCTCGCGGGTTCCGACCGCTACAAGAAAAGCTCCTACAATGAGCAGTTCTTC. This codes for CASSLTLAGSDRYKKSSYNEQFF.

Here the CDR3 reads CASKRMVAGAGYEQYF. CDR3 DNA: TGTGCCAGCAAGCGAATGGTAGCGGGAGCAGGCTACGAGCAGTACTTC. This rearrangement joins TRBV6-2 or TRBV6-3 to TRBJ2-7; 9 bases agree with TRBD2. J was trimmed by 3 bases and V by 7 bases; bases with no gene match: 13. The CDR3 consists of 16 residues. Germline CDR1 and CDR2: MNHEY and SVGEGT.

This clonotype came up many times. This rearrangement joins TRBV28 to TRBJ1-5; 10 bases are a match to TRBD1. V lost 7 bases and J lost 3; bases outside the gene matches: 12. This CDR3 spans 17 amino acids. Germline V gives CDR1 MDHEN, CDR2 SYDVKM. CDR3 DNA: TGTGCCAGCACCGAGTACGGGACAGGGGTGTTCAATCAGCCCCAGCATTTT. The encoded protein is CASTEYGTGVFNQPQHF.

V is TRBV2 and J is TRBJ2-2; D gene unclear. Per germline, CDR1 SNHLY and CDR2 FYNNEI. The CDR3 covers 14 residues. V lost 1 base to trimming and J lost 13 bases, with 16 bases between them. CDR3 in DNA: TGTGCCAGCAGTGAAGGTTTTGTGGGTTGGATGCTGTTTTTT. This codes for CASSEGFVGWMLFF.

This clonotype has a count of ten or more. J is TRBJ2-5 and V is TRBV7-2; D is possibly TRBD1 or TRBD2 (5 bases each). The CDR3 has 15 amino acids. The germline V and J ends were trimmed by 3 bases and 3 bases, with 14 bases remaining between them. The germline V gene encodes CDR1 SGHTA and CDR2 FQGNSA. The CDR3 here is CASSFGGTHEETQYF. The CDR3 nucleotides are TGTGCCAGCAGCTTTGGGGGAACCCACGAAGAGACCCAGTACTTC.